This T cell receptor (beta chain) emerged from a study of blood T cell repertoires in COVID-19. Study context: Both acute and convalescent COVID-19 samples were obtained from the United States, Italy and Spain. Nucleic acid was either cDNA or gDNA, and it came from T cells, B-cell-depleted T cells, or PBMCs.

Trimming took off 2 bases at V and 5 bases at J, with 19 bases between the two ends. Germline values: CDR1 SGHVS, CDR2 FQNEAQ. This CDR3 spans 17 amino acids. Original handling: Estimates of nucleated cell counts were drawn from the amplification of reference gene primers. TCRdb's table, derived via immunoSEQ multiplex PCR, lists solely in-frame clones and lacks some. The DNA was the basis for D and trimming; V, J and clone size are from that table. The data show approximately 160,000 clones, approximately 88% seen once. The clonotype originates from a woman aged 80 or over with active or convalescent COVID-19. This rearrangement joins TRBV7-8 to TRBJ1-5; tentatively, D is TRBD1 (5 bases). Specimen: peripheral blood. CDR3 in DNA: TGTGCCAGCAGCTTAAGCCTCTTGGGGCAGCTCGATCAGCCCCAGCATTTT. Its protein product is CASSLSLLGQLDQPQHF.